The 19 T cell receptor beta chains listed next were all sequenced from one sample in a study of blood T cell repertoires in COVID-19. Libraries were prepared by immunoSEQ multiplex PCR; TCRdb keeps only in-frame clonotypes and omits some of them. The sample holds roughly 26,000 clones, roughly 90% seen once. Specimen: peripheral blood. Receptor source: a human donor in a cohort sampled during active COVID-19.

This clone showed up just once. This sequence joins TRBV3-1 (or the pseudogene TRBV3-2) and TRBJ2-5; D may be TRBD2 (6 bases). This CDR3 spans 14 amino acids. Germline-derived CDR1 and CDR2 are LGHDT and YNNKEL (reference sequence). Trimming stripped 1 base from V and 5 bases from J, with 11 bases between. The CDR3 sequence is CASSQGGGAETQYF. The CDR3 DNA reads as TGTGCCAGCAGCCAAGGCGGCGGGGCGGAGACCCAGTACTTC.

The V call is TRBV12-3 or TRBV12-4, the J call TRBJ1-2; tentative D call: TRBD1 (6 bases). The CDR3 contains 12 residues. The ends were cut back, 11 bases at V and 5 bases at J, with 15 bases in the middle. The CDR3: CASSTGWYGYTF. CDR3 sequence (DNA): TGTGCCTCGTCCACAGGGTGGTATGGCTACACCTTC.

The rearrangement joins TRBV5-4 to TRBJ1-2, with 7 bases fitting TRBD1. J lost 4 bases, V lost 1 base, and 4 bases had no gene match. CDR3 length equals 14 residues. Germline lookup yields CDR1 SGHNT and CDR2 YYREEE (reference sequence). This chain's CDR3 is CASSLRTGVYGYTF. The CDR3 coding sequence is TGTGCCAGCAGCTTGAGAACAGGGGTCTATGGCTACACCTTC.

The CDR3 protein is CASRGRGGRDQPQHF. Written as DNA, the CDR3 is TGTGCCAGCAGGGGTAGAGGGGGTAGGGATCAGCCCCAGCATTTT. This chain uses TRBV5-8 with TRBJ1-5, with D possibly matching TRBD1 (6 bases). V shed 5 bases and J shed 5 bases, with 17 bases lying between them. The CDR3 contains 15 residues. In germline, CDR1 is SGHTS, CDR2 YDEGEE.

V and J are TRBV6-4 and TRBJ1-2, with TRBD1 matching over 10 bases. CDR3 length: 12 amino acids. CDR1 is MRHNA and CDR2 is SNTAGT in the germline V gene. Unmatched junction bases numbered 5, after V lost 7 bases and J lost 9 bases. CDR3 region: CASKGTGESYTF. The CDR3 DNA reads TGTGCCAGCAAAGGGACAGGGGAAAGCTACACCTTC.

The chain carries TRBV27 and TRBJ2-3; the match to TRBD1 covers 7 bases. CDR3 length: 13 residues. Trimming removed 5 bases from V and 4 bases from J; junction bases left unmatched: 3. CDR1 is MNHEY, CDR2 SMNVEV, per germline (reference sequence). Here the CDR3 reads CASSQGVADTQYF. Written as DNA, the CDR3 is TGTGCCAGCAGTCAGGGGGTAGCAGATACGCAGTATTTT.

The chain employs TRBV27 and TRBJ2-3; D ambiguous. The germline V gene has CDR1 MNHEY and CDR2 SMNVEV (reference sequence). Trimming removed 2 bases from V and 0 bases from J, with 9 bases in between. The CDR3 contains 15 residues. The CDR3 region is CASSLSPTSTDTQYF. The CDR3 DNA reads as TGTGCCAGCAGTTTAAGTCCTACTAGCACAGATACGCAGTATTTT.

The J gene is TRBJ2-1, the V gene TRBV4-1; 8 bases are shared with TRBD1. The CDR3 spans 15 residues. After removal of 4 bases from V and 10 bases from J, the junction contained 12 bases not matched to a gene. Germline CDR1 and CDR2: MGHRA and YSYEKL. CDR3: CASSRPTDRVREQFF. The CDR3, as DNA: TGCGCCAGCAGCCGACCGACGGACAGGGTTCGGGAGCAGTTCTTC.

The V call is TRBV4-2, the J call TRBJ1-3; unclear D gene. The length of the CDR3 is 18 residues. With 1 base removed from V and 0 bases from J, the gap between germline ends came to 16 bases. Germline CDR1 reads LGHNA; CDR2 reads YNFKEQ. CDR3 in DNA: TGTGCCAGCAGCCAAGTTTTCGGGAGTTCAGGCTCTGGAAACACCATATATTTT. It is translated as CASSQVFGSSGSGNTIYF.

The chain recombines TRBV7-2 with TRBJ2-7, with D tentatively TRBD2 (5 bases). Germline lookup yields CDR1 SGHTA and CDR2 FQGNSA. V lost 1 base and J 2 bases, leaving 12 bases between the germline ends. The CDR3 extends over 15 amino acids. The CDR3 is CASSLVPGITYEQYF. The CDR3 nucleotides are TGTGCCAGCAGCTTAGTTCCGGGAATAACCTACGAGCAGTACTTC.

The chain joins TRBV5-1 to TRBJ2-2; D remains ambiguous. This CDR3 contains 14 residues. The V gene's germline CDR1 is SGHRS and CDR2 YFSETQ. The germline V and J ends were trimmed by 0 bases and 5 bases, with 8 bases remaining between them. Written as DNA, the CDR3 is TGCGCCAGCAGCTTGGCCCCGCAGACCGGGGAGCTGTTTTTT. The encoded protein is CASSLAPQTGELFF.

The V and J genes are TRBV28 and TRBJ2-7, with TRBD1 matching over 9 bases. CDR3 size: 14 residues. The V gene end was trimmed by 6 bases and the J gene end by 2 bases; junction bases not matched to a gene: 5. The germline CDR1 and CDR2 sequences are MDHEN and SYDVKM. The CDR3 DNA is TGTGCCAGCAGCGGACAGGGGTTAACCTACGAGCAGTACGTC. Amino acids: CASSGQGLTYEQYV.

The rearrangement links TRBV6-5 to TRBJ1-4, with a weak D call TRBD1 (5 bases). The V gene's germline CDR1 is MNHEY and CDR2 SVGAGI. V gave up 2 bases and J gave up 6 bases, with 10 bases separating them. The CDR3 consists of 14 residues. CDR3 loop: CASSYTPGDEKLFF. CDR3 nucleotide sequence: TGTGCCAGCAGTTACACGCCGGGGGATGAAAAACTGTTTTTT.

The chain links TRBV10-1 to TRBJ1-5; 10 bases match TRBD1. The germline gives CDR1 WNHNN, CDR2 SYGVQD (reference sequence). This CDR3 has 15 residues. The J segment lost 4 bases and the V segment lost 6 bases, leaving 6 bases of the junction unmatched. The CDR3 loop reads CASRSPGQGNQPQHF. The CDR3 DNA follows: TGCGCCAGCAGAAGTCCGGGACAGGGGAATCAGCCCCAGCATTTT.

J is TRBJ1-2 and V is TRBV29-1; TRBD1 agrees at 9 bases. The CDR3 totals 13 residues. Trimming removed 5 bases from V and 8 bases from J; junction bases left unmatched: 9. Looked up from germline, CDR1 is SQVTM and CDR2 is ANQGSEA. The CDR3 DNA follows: TGCAGCGTTAATGCCGGGACAGGGAACGGCTACACCTTC. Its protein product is CSVNAGTGNGYTF.

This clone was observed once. The CDR3 bases are TGTGCCAGCAGCCCGAGACAGGCGACTAATTCACCCCTCCACTTT. Translation: CASSPRQATNSPLHF. The chain is built from TRBV9 and TRBJ1-6; tentatively, D is TRBD1 (6 bases). The germline V gene encodes CDR1 SGDLS and CDR2 YYNGEE. Trimming left V 4 bases short and J 6 bases short, with 14 bases between. This CDR3 has 15 residues.

The CDR3 coding sequence is TGTGCCAGTAGTCTAGGGGCCGATTTTAATGAAAAACTGTTTTTT. Its translation is CASSLGADFNEKLFF. V is TRBV19 and J is TRBJ1-4; D might be TRBD1 (5 bases). V lost 5 bases, J lost 4 bases, and 14 bases lay in between. This CDR3 contains 15 residues. Germline V gene lookup returns CDR1 LNHDA and CDR2 SQIVND (reference sequence). Variable domain in full (rest from reference TRBV19 and TRBJ1-4): DGGITQSPKYLFRKEGQNVTLSCEQNLNHDAMYWYRQDPGQGLRLIYYSQIVNDFQKGDIAEGYSVSREKKESFPLTVTSAQKNPTAFYLCASSLGADFNEKLFFGSGTQLSVL.

The CDR3 here is CASSTTGADYGYTF. The CDR3 DNA reads as TGTGCCAGCAGCACGACAGGGGCGGACTATGGCTACACCTTC. The rearrangement joins TRBV7-9 to TRBJ1-2; TRBD1 matches 8 bases. CDR1 SEHNR and CDR2 FQNEAQ come from the germline V gene (reference sequence). This CDR3 comprises 14 residues. The V segment lost 5 bases and the J segment 3 bases; nucleotides outside the gene matches: 5.

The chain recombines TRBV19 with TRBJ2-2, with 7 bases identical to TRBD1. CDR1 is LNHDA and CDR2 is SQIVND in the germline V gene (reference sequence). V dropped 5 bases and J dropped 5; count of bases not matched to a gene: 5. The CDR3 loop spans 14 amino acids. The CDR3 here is CASSDRVGTGELFF. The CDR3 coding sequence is TGTGCCAGTAGTGACAGGGTAGGGACCGGGGAGCTGTTTTTT.